This T cell receptor beta chain was obtained from a study of OX40 agonist ivuxolimab in advanced cancers. Across the whole study: Patients received ivuxolimab, an agonistic anti-OX40 (CD134) antibody. Findings and caveats of the study: At doses 0.1 to 3.0 mg/kg, CD4+ and CD8+ clones expanded.

Comments on this clone: Its antigen remains unidentified.

V shed 6 bases and J shed 7 bases, with 17 bases lying between them. In germline, CDR1 is SGHRS, CDR2 YFSETQ. The CDR3 runs to 15 residues. Anyone with autoimmune disease history or systemic immunosuppression was excluded. The data were produced by immunoSEQ multiplex PCR, yet TCRdb's version contains in-frame clones alone and is incomplete. The sample includes around 94,000 clones, around 86% of them seen just once. The specimen comprised CD4+ or CD8+ T cells sorted from blood, sampled in a trial of the OX40 agonist ivuxolimab. The receptor was derived from an adult with an advanced solid tumor such as melanoma, head and neck, liver or kidney cancer. V usage is TRBV5-1 and J usage is TRBJ1-6, with D perhaps matching TRBD1 (5 bases). CDR3 sequence: CASTREGASNSPLHF. The CDR3 nucleotides read TGCGCCAGCACCCGGGAAGGGGCGAGCAATTCACCCCTCCACTTT.